This T cell receptor (beta chain) originates from a study of metastatic and nonmetastatic thyroid tumors. This CDR3 has 14 residues. Germline loops: CDR1 KGHDR, CDR2 SFDVKD. Trimming at V came to 5 bases and at J to 5 bases, leaving 4 bases not matched to a gene. TCRdb re-called the PCR reads via MiXCR. The sample holds about 10,000 clones, less than 30% seen once. None of the patients had undergone any treatment ahead of thyroid surgery. By share, this clone counts as medium-sized (0.01 to 0.1%). Sequenced: tumor tissue. The chain has TRBV24-1 and TRBJ2-1; 8 nucleotides align to TRBD2. The sequence came from a female donor with papillary thyroid cancer or a benign thyroid nodule (not recorded which). Some clones in this sample may be carry-over from other donors' samples. The CDR3 DNA reads TGTGCCACCAGTGCCCCAGCGGGAGACAATGAGCAGTTCTTC. Residues: CATSAPAGDNEQFF.